This T cell receptor beta chain was sequenced during a study of blood T cell repertoires in COVID-19. As for the study in general: COVID-19 samples, acute and convalescent, were from the United States, Italy and Spain. The analysed material was cDNA or gDNA that came from T cells, B-cell-depleted T cells, or PBMCs.

Recruited during active infection, patients (from Seattle) were subsequently followed longitudinally. Trimming pared 5 bases from V and 4 bases from J, leaving 11 bases between. The CDR3 consists of 13 residues. Germline CDR1 and CDR2: SGHTA and FQGTGA. In the study's own analysis: It was from reference gene primer amplification that nucleated cell counts were estimated. Libraries were prepared by immunoSEQ multiplex PCR; TCRdb keeps only in-frame clonotypes and omits some of them. The DNA gave D and trimming, while V, J and clone size come from that table. The profile shows around 190,000 clones, around nine tenths of them singletons.

The sequenced sample was peripheral blood. This clonotype was sampled from a man in his fifties with COVID-19, enrolled during active disease. The rearrangement joins TRBV7-3 to TRBJ1-2, with unresolved D. CDR3 in amino acids: CASSPNSVYGYTF. DNA for the CDR3: TGTGCCAGCAGCCCAAATTCGGTCTATGGCTACACCTTC.